This TCR beta chain was found in a study of T-cell memory formation after mild COVID-19. Study-wide points: Clones from the second wave (peaking day 37) had unconfirmed SARS-CoV-2 specificity.

Notes on this clonotype: Its antigen remains unknown.

The germline V gene has CDR1 KGHSH and CDR2 LQKENI. The CDR3 runs 15 residues. Trimming pared 2 bases from V and 1 base from J, leaving 12 bases between. TCRdb called the 5' RACE reads again in MiXCR, with one record for every CDR3 protein. Among over 300,000 distinct CDR3 sequences listed, 20% to 25% were seen once. Sequenced: PBMCs or a T cell subset sorted from them (not recorded which). J is TRBJ2-7 and V is TRBV18, with TRBD2 as a possible D gene (6 bases). The TCR was taken from a man aged 18-30 years who had mild COVID-19 (a few samples of this study predate the infection). Cell type and time point are not known. The CDR3 reads CASSPGGKGSYEQYF. The CDR3 nucleotides read TGTGCCAGCTCACCAGGGGGGAAGGGTTCCTACGAGCAGTACTTC.